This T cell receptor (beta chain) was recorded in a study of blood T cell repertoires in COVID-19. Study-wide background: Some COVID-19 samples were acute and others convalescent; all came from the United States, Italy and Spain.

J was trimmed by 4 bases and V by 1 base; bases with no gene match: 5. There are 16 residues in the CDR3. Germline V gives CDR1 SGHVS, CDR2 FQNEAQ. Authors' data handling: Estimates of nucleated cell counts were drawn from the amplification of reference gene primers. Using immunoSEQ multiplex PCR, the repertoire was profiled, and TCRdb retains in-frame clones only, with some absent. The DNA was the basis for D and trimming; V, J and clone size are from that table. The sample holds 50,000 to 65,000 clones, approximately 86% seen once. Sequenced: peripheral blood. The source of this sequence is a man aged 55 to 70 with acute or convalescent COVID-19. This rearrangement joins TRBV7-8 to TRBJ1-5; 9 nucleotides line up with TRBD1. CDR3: CASSLDDRGVNQPQHF. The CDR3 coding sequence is TGTGCCAGCAGCTTAGACGACAGGGGGGTAAATCAGCCCCAGCATTTT.